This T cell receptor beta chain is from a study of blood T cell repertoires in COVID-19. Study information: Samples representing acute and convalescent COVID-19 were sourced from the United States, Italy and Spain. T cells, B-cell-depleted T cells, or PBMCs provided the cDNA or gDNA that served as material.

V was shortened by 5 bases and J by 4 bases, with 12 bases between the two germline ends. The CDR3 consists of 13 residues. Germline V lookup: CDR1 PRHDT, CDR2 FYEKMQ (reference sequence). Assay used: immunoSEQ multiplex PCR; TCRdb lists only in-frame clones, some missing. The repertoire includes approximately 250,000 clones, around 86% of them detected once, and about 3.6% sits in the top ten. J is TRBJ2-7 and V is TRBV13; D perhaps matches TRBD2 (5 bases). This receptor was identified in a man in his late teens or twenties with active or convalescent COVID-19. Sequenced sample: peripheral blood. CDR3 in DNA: TGTGCCAGCAGCCCACCAGGAGGATACGAGCAGTACTTC. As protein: CASSPPGGYEQYF.